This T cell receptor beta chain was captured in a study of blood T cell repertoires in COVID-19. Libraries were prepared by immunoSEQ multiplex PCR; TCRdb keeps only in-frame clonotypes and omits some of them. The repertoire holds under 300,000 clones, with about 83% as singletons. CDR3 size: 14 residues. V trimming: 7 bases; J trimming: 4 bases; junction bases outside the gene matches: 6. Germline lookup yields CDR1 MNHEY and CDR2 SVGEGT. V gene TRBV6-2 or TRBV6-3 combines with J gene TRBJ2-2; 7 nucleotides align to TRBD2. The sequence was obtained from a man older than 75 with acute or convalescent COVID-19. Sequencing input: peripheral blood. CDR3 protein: CASIPGLSTGELFF. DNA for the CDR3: TGTGCCAGCATCCCGGGACTAAGCACCGGGGAGCTGTTTTTT.